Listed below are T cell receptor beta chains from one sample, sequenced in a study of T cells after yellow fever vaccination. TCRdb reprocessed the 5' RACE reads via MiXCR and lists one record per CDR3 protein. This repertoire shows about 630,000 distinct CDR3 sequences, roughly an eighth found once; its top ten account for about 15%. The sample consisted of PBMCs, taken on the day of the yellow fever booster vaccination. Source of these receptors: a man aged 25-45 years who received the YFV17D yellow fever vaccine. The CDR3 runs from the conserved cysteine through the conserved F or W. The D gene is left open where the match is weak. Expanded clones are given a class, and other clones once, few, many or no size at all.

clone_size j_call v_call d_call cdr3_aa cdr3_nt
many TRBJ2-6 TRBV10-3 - CAISGLYDSGANVLTF TGTGCCATCAGTGGACTGTATGACTCTGGGGCCAACGTCCTGACTTTC
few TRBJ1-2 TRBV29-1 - CSVAAAYYGYTF TGCAGCGTTGCGGCAGCCTACTATGGCTACACCTTC
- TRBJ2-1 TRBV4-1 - CASSQDLVAATYNEQFF TGCGCCAGCAGCCAAGATTTGGTAGCAGCGACCTACAATGAGCAGTTCTTC
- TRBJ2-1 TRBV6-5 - CASSYSKVSNEQFF TGTGCCAGCAGTTACTCGAAAGTCAGCAATGAGCAGTTCTTC
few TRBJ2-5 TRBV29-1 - CSVVVQTQYF TGCAGCGTTGTCGTCCAAACCCAGTACTTC
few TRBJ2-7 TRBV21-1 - CASTPGEREFYEQYF TGTGCCAGCACCCCAGGGGAGCGGGAGTTCTACGAGCAGTACTTC
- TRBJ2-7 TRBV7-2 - CASSLGGSSNYEQYF TGTGCCAGCAGCCTCGGAGGGTCCAGTAACTACGAGCAGTACTTC
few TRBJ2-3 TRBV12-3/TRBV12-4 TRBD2 CASSLEVTSGRANTQYF TGTGCCAGCAGTTTAGAGGTGACTAGCGGGAGAGCGAATACGCAGTATTTT
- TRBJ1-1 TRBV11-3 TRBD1 CASSQGQGKGNTEAFF TGTGCCAGCAGTCAGGGACAGGGTAAGGGGAACACTGAAGCTTTCTTT
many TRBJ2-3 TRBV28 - CASSVDRGTQYF TGTGCCAGCAGCGTAGACCGGGGTACGCAGTATTTT
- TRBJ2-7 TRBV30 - CAWSALSGLSSYEQYF TGTGCCTGGAGTGCTTTAAGCGGCTTAAGCTCCTACGAGCAGTACTTC
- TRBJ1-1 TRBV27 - CASSRRMNTEAFF TGTGCCAGCAGTCGTAGGATGAACACTGAAGCTTTCTTT
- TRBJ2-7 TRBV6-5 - CASSYSRPYDEQYF TGTGCCAGCAGTTACTCACGGCCGTACGACGAGCAGTACTTC
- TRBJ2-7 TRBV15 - CATSSTREKYEQYF TGTGCCACCAGCAGTACCCGGGAAAAATACGAGCAGTACTTC
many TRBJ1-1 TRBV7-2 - CASSFSVNTEAFF TGTGCCAGCAGCTTTTCGGTGAACACTGAAGCTTTCTTT
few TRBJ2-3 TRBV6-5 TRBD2 CASSTSGSSTDTQYF TGTGCCAGCAGTACTAGCGGGAGCAGCACAGATACGCAGTATTTT
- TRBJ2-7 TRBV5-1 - CASSLASVTPLVEQYF TGCGCCAGCAGCTTGGCCTCTGTGACTCCGTTGGTCGAGCAGTACTTC
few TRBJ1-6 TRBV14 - CASSQVGGLSPLHF TGTGCCAGCAGCCAAGTCGGGGGGCTGTCACCCCTCCACTTT
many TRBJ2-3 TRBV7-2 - CASSLGGIGTDTQYF TGTGCCAGCAGCTTAGGGGGAATTGGTACAGATACGCAGTATTTT
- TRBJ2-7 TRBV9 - CASSSGTGEQYF TGTGCCAGCAGCTCCGGGACGGGGGAGCAGTACTTC
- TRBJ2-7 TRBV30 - CAWNTIGQTEQYF TGTGCCTGGAATACAATAGGACAGACCGAGCAGTACTTC
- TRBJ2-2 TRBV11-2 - CASSLGEKTGELFF TGTGCCAGCAGCTTAGGAGAGAAAACCGGGGAGCTGTTTTTT
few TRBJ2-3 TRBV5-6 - CASSLAGGGSTDTQYF TGTGCCAGCAGCTTGGCCGGAGGCGGGAGCACAGATACGCAGTATTTT
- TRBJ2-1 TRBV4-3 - CASSQDSGTSYEQFF TGCGCCAGCAGCCAAGATTCGGGGACGAGTTATGAGCAGTTCTTC
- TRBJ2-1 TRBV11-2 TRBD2 CASSLDVAGALEQFF TGTGCCAGCAGCTTAGATGTTGCGGGAGCTCTTGAGCAGTTCTTC
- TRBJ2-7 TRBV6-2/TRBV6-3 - CASLGGQSYEQYF TGTGCCAGCCTAGGGGGGCAGTCCTACGAGCAGTACTTC
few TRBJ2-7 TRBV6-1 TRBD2 CAAFSQGLAKSYEQYF TGTGCCGCCTTCTCCCAGGGACTAGCGAAATCCTACGAGCAGTACTTC
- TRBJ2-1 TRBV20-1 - CSAPLVNEQFF TGCAGTGCTCCCCTTGTTAATGAGCAGTTCTTC
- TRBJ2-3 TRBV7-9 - CASSLEYGPPHDAQYF TGTGCCAGCAGCTTAGAATATGGGCCGCCTCACGACGCGCAGTATTTT
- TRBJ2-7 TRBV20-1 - CSARGTPSSYEQYF TGCAGTGCTAGAGGCACCCCGAGCTCCTACGAGCAGTACTTC
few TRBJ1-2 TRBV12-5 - CASGLGPLDGYTF TGTGCTAGTGGTTTGGGCCCCCTGGATGGCTACACCTTC
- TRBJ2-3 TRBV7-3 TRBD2 CASSTGLVTDTQYF TGTGCCAGCAGCACCGGACTAGTAACAGATACGCAGTATTTT
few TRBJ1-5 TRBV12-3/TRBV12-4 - CASKHQGPNQPQHF TGTGCCAGCAAACACCAGGGGCCCAATCAGCCCCAGCATTTT
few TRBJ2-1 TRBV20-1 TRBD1 CSAPTGGIEQFF TGCAGTGCCCCGACAGGGGGGATTGAGCAGTTCTTC
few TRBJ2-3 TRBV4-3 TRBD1 CASSQDWTGLTDTQYF TGCGCCAGCAGCCAAGATTGGACAGGGCTTACAGATACGCAGTATTTT
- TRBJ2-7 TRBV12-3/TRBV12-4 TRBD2 CASTLTGRTEQYF TGTGCCAGCACACTCACCGGGAGGACCGAGCAGTACTTC
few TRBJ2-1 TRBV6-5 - CASSYKTGNEQFF TGTGCCAGCAGCTATAAGACAGGCAATGAGCAGTTCTTC
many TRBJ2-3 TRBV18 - CASSATDTQYF TGTGCCAGCAGCGCCACAGATACGCAGTATTTT
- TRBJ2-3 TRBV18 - CASSYLGPETDTQYF TGTGCCAGCTCATACCTCGGCCCGGAGACAGATACGCAGTATTTT
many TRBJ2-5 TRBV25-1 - CASSTGARETQYF TGTGCCAGCTCAACAGGAGCAAGGGAGACCCAGTACTTC
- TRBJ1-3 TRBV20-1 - CSARDGGVSGTIYF TGCAGTGCTAGAGATGGAGGGGTTTCCGGCACCATATATTTT
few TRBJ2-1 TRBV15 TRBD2 CATSSGRDNEQFF TGTGCCACCAGTAGCGGGAGGGACAATGAGCAGTTCTTC